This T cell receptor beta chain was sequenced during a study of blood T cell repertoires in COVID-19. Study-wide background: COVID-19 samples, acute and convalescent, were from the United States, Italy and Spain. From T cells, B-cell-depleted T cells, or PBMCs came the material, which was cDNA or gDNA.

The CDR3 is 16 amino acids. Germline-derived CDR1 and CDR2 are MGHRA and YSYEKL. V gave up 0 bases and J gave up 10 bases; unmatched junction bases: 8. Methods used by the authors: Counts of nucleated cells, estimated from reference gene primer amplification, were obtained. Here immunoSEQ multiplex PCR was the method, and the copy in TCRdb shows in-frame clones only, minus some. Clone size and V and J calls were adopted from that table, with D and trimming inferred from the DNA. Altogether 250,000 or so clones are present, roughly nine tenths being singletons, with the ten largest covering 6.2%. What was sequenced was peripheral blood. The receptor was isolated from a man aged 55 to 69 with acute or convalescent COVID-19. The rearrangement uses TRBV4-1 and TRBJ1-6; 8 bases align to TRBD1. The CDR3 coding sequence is TGCGCCAGCAGCCAAGATACGACAGGGGTTAAATCACCCCTCCACTTT. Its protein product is CASSQDTTGVKSPLHF.